Reported below is one T cell receptor (beta chain). Its specificity is not known. Per-sample assaying covered 95,000 to 100,000 TCR templates. Repertoires were generated with immunoSEQ multiplex PCR, while TCRdb's copy carries only in-frame clones and drops some. The sample holds some 100,000 clones, 80% to 95% seen once. This specimen comes from a study of siplizumab effects on memory and regulatory T cells. V shed 5 bases and J 4 bases; nucleotides not matched to a gene: 10. Per germline, CDR1 SGHAT and CDR2 FQNNGV. The CDR3 totals 16 residues. General study results and limits: Treg-derived clones made up an average of about 73% of mappable alloreactive CD4+ clones with siplizumab and over 25% in controls. Proliferating Tregs taken from siplizumab cultures were not shown to have a confirmed suppressive function. In unstimulated cells, naive T cells appeared more diverse than memory T cells and seemed major alloresponse contributors.

The receptor comes from a human donor in good health. The chain joins TRBV11-2 to TRBJ1-4, with 7 bases identical to TRBD1. Sequencing input: CD8+ T cells sorted from blood. The CDR3 DNA reads as TGTGCCAGCAGCGTAGTGACAGGGTTATATAATGAAAAACTGTTTTTT. Translation gives CASSVVTGLYNEKLFF. Full variable domain (missing parts from reference TRBV11-2 and TRBJ1-4): EAGVAQSPRYKIIEKRQSVAFWCNPISGHATLYWYQQILGQGPKLLIQFQNNGVVDDSQLPKDRFSAERLKGVDSTLKIQPAKLEDSAVYLCASSVVTGLYNEKLFFGSGTQLSVL.